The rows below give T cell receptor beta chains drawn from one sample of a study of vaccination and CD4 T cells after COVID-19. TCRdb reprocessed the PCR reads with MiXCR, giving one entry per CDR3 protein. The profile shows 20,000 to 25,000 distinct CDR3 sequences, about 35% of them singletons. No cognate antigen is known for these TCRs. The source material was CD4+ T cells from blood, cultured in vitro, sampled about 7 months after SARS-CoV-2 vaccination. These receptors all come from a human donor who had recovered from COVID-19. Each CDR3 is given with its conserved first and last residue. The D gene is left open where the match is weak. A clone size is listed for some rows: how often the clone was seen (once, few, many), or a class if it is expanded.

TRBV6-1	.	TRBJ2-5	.	CASGQWVQETQYF	TGTGCCAGTGGTCAGTGGGTCCAAGAGACCCAGTACTTC
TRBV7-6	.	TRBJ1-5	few	CASSPTGGVNQPQHF	TGTGCCAGCAGCCCGACCGGGGGTGTAAATCAGCCCCAGCATTTT
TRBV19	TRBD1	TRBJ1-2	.	CASSIRTGRRDYGYTF	TGTGCCAGTAGTATTCGGACAGGGAGAAGGGACTATGGCTACACCTTC
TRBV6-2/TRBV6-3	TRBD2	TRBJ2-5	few	CASSSLAGGRAETQYF	TGTGCCAGCAGTTCTTTAGCGGGAGGACGTGCGGAGACCCAGTACTTC
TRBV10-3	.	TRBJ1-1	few	CAAGGQGLDTEAFF	TGTGCCGCCGGGGGGCAGGGTCTCGACACTGAAGCTTTCTTT
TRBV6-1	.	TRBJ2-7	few	CASSRNQYEQYF	TGTGCCAGCAGTCGTAACCAGTACGAGCAGTACTTC
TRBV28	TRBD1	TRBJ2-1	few	CASRRDRGLGEQFF	TGTGCCAGCAGGAGAGACAGGGGCCTTGGTGAGCAGTTCTTC
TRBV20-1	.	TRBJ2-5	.	CSARVRQETQYF	TGCAGTGCTAGGGTCAGGCAAGAGACCCAGTACTTC
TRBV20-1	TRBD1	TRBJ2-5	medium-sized	CSQRLGTVYPTQYF	TGCAGTCAACGCCTCGGGACAGTTTATCCGACCCAGTACTTC
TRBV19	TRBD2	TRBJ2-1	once	CASSTGTRTNEQFF	TGTGCCAGTAGTACCGGGACTAGAACCAATGAGCAGTTCTTC
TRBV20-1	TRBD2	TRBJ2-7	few	CTGTSGGYEQYF	TGCACCGGGACTAGCGGGGGCTACGAGCAGTACTTC
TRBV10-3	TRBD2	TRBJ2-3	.	CAIMAGAADTQYF	TGTGCCATCATGGCGGGAGCCGCAGATACGCAGTATTTT
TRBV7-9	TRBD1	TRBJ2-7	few	CASSFSIGTGYYEQYF	TGTGCCAGCAGCTTCTCGATAGGGACAGGGTACTACGAGCAGTACTTC
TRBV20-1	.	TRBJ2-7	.	CSARPGTEQYF	TGCAGTGCTAGGCCCGGGACCGAGCAGTACTTC
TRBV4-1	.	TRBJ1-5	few	CASSLREGDQPQHF	TGCGCCAGCAGCCTACGAGAGGGAGATCAGCCCCAGCATTTT
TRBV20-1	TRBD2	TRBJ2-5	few	CSARDQAGYQETQYF	TGCAGTGCTAGAGATCAAGCGGGGTACCAAGAGACCCAGTACTTC
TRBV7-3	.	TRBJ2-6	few	CASSLIGAGANVLTF	TGTGCCAGCAGCTTAATAGGGGCTGGGGCCAACGTCCTGACTTTC
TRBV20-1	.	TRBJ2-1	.	CSARDLQARKQFF	TGCAGTGCTAGAGATCTCCAGGCTCGAAAACAGTTCTTC
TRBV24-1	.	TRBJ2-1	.	CATSETSRVNEQFF	TGTGCCACCAGTGAAACTAGTCGGGTCAATGAGCAGTTCTTC
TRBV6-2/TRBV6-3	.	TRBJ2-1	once	CASSYYRRPDEQFF	TGTGCCAGCAGTTACTACCGGCGTCCCGATGAGCAGTTCTTC
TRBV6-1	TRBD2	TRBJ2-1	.	CASGRLAGEGEQFF	TGTGCCAGCGGCCGACTAGCGGGAGAGGGTGAGCAGTTCTTC